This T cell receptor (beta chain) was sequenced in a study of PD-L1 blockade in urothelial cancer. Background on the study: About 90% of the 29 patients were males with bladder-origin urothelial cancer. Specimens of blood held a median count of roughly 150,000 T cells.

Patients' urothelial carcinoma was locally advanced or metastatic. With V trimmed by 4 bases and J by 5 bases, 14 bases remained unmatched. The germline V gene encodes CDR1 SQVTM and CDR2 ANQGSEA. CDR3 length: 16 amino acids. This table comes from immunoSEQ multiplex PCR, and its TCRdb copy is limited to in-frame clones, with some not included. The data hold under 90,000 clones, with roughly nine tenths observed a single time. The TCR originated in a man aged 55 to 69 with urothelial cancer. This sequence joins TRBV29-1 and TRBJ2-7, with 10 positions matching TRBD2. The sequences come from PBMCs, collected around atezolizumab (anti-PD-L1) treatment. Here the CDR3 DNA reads TGCAGCGTTGGAGCTAGCGGGAGCTCTGATCGGGACGAGCAGTACTTC. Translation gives CSVGASGSSDRDEQYF.